These T cell receptor beta chains were read from a single sample in a study of T cell responses to AZD1222 COVID-19 vaccine. Profiled with immunoSEQ multiplex PCR; TCRdb holds only in-frame clones, not every one. The repertoire holds about 150,000 clones, with 92% as singletons. The sequenced sample was peripheral blood, obtained on day 0 of AZD1222 vaccination. The receptors shown here come from an adult in good health. Each CDR3 is given with its conserved first and last residue. A D gene is named only where the DNA matches it firmly. Clone sizes are given selectively: once, few, many, or a class where the clone is expanded.

CDR3 protein: CASSRDRSNTGELFF
CDR3 DNA: TGTGCCAGCTCACGGGACAGGTCGAACACCGGGGAGCTGTTTTTT
clone size: .
CDR3 length: 15
D gene: TRBD1
V gene: TRBV18
J gene: TRBJ2-2

CDR3 protein: CASSYSRDWAYEQYF
CDR3 DNA: TGTGCCAGCAGTTACTCGCGGGACTGGGCCTACGAGCAGTACTTC
clone size: .
CDR3 length: 15
D gene: .
V gene: TRBV6-5
J gene: TRBJ2-7

CDR3 protein: CASSTGTGDSPLHF
CDR3 DNA: TGTGCCAGTAGCACCGGGACAGGCGATTCACCCCTCCACTTT
clone size: .
CDR3 length: 14
D gene: TRBD1
V gene: TRBV19
J gene: TRBJ1-6

CDR3 protein: CASSELNSPLHF
CDR3 DNA: TGTGCCAGCAGTGAATTGAATTCACCCCTCCACTTT
clone size: .
CDR3 length: 12
D gene: .
V gene: TRBV2
J gene: TRBJ1-6

CDR3 protein: CASSTAGGGNEQFF
CDR3 DNA: TGTGCCAGCAGCACAGCGGGGGGTGGGAATGAGCAGTTCTTC
clone size: .
CDR3 length: 14
D gene: TRBD2
V gene: TRBV9
J gene: TRBJ2-1

CDR3 protein: CASNRDSNQPQHF
CDR3 DNA: TGTGCCAGCAACAGGGATAGCAATCAGCCCCAGCATTTT
clone size: .
CDR3 length: 13
D gene: .
V gene: TRBV19
J gene: TRBJ1-5

CDR3 protein: CASSLSGLGNSPLHF
CDR3 DNA: TGCGCCAGCAGCTTGTCAGGGTTAGGTAATTCACCCCTCCACTTT
clone size: .
CDR3 length: 15
D gene: .
V gene: TRBV5-1
J gene: TRBJ1-6

CDR3 protein: CSVAGAVEETNEKLFF
CDR3 DNA: TGCAGCGTTGCCGGGGCCGTCGAGGAAACTAATGAAAAACTGTTTTTT
clone size: .
CDR3 length: 16
D gene: .
V gene: TRBV29-1
J gene: TRBJ1-4

CDR3 protein: CASSKVTGVNEKLFF
CDR3 DNA: TGTGCCAGCTCCAAGGTCACAGGGGTAAATGAAAAACTGTTTTTT
clone size: .
CDR3 length: 15
D gene: TRBD1
V gene: TRBV18
J gene: TRBJ1-4

CDR3 protein: CASSQGTKETQYF
CDR3 DNA: TGTGCCAGCTCGCAGGGGACAAAAGAGACCCAGTACTTC
clone size: .
CDR3 length: 13
D gene: .
V gene: TRBV18
J gene: TRBJ2-5

CDR3 protein: CASSPQGSTEAFF
CDR3 DNA: TGTGCCAGCAGTCCACAGGGTAGCACTGAAGCTTTCTTT
clone size: once
CDR3 length: 13
D gene: .
V gene: TRBV6-2/TRBV6-3
J gene: TRBJ1-1